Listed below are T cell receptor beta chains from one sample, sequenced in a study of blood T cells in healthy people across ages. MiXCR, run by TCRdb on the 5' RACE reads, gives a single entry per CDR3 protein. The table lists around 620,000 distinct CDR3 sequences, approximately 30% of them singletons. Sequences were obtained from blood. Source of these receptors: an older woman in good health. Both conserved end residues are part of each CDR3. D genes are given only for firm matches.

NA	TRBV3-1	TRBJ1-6	CASSQDGGFDSPLHF
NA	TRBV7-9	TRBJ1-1	CASSFSRLTEAFF
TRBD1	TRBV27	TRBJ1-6	CASRGLAGQSKGSYNSPLHF
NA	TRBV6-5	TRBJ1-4	CASSYVSRNEKLFF
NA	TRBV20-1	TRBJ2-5	CSAMGGRGSQETQYF
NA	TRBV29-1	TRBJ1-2	CSVGSLRDGPNYGYTF
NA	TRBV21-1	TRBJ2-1	CASTPWTSGDDEQFF
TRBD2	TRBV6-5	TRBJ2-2	CASSRGLAGTGELFF
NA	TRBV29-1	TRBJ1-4	CSVGVGADEKLFF
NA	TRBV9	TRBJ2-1	CASSPRTGTASFDEQFF
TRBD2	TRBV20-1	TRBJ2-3	CSATGGGLADTQYF
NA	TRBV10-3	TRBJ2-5	CAITAGYQETQYF
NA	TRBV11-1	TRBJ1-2	CASSLLGGSGYTF
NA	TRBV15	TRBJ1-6	CATSRTASSYNSPLHF
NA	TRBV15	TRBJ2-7	CATSRTVFGGQEQYF
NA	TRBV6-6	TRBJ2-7	CASRRQVEQYF
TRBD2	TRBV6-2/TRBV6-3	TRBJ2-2	CASSTMSGGPYLTGELFF
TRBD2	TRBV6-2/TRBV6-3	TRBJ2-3	CASGLAGGSGTQYF
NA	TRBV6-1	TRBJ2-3	CASSERVNTQYF
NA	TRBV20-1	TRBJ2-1	CSASGRLYNEQFF
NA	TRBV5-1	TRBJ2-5	CASSLARIQETQYF
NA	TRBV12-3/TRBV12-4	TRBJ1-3	CASVISGASGNTIYF
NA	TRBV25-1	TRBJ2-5	CASSEMNREETQYF
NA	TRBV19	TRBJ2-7	CASSSPASYEQYF
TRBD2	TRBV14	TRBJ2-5	CASSQYYGTSDSKTQYF
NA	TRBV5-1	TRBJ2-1	CASSSEAPRLNEQFF
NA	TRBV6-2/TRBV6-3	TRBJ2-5	CASSPPGLPSKTQYF
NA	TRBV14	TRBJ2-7	CASSGDFRSYEQYF
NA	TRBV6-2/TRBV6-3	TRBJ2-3	CASSYGGPTDTQYF
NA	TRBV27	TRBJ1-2	CASSLIFAGRRQGYTF
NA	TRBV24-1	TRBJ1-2	CATSDNDRPPSYGYTF
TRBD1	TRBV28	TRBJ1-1	CASSLGTGGGRTEAFF
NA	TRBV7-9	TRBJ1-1	CASSPRWGRDDMNTEAFF
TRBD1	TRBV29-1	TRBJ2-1	CSVYRQGYEQFF
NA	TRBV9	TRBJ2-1	CASSPRTRGDEQFF
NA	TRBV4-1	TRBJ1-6	CASSQEQLNSNSPLHF
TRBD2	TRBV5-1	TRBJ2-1	CASSLLGGSSYNEQFF
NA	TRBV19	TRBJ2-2	CASSTQRANTGELFF
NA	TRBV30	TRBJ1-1	CAWTRTGEAFF
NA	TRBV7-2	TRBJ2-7	CASSLRGGGGSYEQYF
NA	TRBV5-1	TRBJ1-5	CASSLQVGNQPQHF
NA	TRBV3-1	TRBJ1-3	CASSRGLLSGNTIYF
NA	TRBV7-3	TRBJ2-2	CASSFDRGGSGELFF